A single sample gave rise to the 8 T cell receptor beta chains below, sequenced in a study of CD8 T cells in Susac syndrome (dated by TCRdb to the late 2010s). Library prep was done by the immunoSEQ multiplex PCR assay. RNA was extracted using the RNeasy kit, and roughly 0.45 to 1 microgram was reverse transcribed with random hexamers. TCRdb reprocessing: public reads trimmed at Q25 with fastp, clones called with MiXCR, in-frame beta chains kept. One record per CDR3 amino acid sequence lists the most common genes and DNA. The sample table records some 240,000 distinct CDR3 sequences; 95% to 97% of these occur just once. Less than 0.11% of the sample is taken by the ten largest. The sequenced sample consisted of CD4+ T cells from PBMCs. The receptors come from a human donor with Susac syndrome.

The rearrangement joins TRBV4-1 to TRBJ1-2; 8 bases map to TRBD1. Looked up from germline, CDR1 is MGHRA and CDR2 is YSYEKL. CDR3 length: 16 residues. Trimming took 5 bases from V and 0 from J; bases not matched to a gene: 8. CDR3 residues: CASSTRQGWSNYGYTF. Here the CDR3 DNA reads TGCGCCAGCAGCACTCGACAGGGGTGGTCTAACTATGGCTACACCTTC.

The J gene is TRBJ1-1, the V gene TRBV29-1, with 9 bases identical to TRBD1. CDR1 and CDR2 from the germline V gene are SQVTM and ANQGSEA. There are 11 residues in the CDR3. The trim removed 7 bases at V and 7 bases at J, leaving 4 bases unmatched. The CDR3 bases are TGCAGCGGTGACAGGGGGAGTGAAGCTTTCTTT. It specifies CSGDRGSEAFF.

The rearrangement joins TRBV30 to TRBJ2-3, with D perhaps assigned TRBD1 or TRBD2 (5 bases each). CDR3 size: 14 residues. Trimming removed 3 bases from V and 0 bases from J, with 10 bases in between. Germline loops: CDR1 GTSNPN, CDR2 SVGIG (reference sequence). CDR3 DNA sequence: TGTGCCTGGAGCCGGGACCGTAGCACAGATACGCAGTATTTT. As protein: CAWSRDRSTDTQYF.

V is TRBV19 and J is TRBJ2-1; D unresolved. CDR1 and CDR2 from the germline V gene are LNHDA and SQIVND (reference sequence). The CDR3 loop spans 14 amino acids. The V end was cut by 7 bases, the J end by 9 bases, with 19 bases between. This CDR3 reads CASNGRPNKVEQFF. CDR3 sequence (DNA): TGTGCCAGTAATGGGCGACCAAACAAGGTTGAGCAGTTCTTC.

The chain recombines TRBV7-2 with TRBJ2-2; weak D call: TRBD1 (6 bases). Between the trimmed V and J ends, which lost 2 bases and 4 bases, there was a span of 14 bases. The CDR3 length is 16 residues. Per the germline V gene, CDR1 is SGHTA and CDR2 is FQGNSA. CDR3: CASSLMGQGSTGELFF. In DNA form, the CDR3 reads TGTGCCAGCAGCTTAATGGGGCAGGGGAGCACCGGGGAGCTGTTTTTT.

The CDR3 DNA reads TGTGCCAGCAGTGATCCTGGGACAGGGTCGTTCAATCAGCCCCAGCATTTT. Protein: CASSDPGTGSFNQPQHF. The rearrangement joins TRBV25-1 to TRBJ1-5; TRBD1 agrees at 9 bases. The CDR3 is 17 residues long. Germline V gene sequence: CDR1 MGHDK, CDR2 SYGVNS. J gave up 3 bases and V 3 bases, and 9 bases lay outside the gene matches.

V usage is TRBV2 and J usage is TRBJ1-5; 8 bases match TRBD1. V shed 5 bases and J 4 bases; nucleotides not matched to a gene: 7. This CDR3 is 15 amino acids long. Germline CDR1 reads SNHLY; CDR2 reads FYNNEI. CDR3: CASSPETGENQPQHF. CDR3 coding DNA: TGTGCCAGCAGTCCTGAGACAGGGGAGAATCAGCCCCAGCATTTT.

The V call is TRBV29-1, the J call TRBJ1-1, with no clear D. Trimming pared 7 bases from V and 4 bases from J, leaving 10 bases between. This CDR3 is built from 11 residues. Germline V gene data show CDR1 as SQVTM and CDR2 as ANQGSEA. The CDR3 here is CSAAGGTEAFF. The CDR3 DNA reads TGCAGCGCCGCAGGAGGCACTGAAGCTTTCTTT.